This is a list of T cell receptor beta chains from one sample in a study of blood T cell repertoires in COVID-19. Generated by immunoSEQ multiplex PCR, the TCRdb table keeps only in-frame clones and is missing some. The repertoire includes around 100,000 clones, 75% to 85% of them detected once, and approximately 7.9% sits in the top ten. Material for sequencing was peripheral blood. Receptors were obtained from a man between 65 and 80 years old with acute or convalescent COVID-19. CDR3s include the opening cysteine and the closing phenylalanine or tryptophan. Fields, in order: CDR3 protein, CDR3 DNA, D gene, J gene, V gene, clone size. The D gene is left open where the match is weak. The size entry is marked missing in some rows and otherwise reads once, few, many or a size class.

CDR3 protein: CASSSPGSGYGYTF; CDR3 DNA: TGTGCCAGCAGCTCCCCGGGTAGCGGCTATGGCTACACCTTC; D gene: NA; J gene: TRBJ1-2; V gene: TRBV28; clone size: NA
CDR3 protein: CASRTAGLGGTGELFF; CDR3 DNA: TGTGCCAGCAGAACGGCGGGATTGGGTGGCACCGGGGAGCTGTTTTTT; D gene: NA; J gene: TRBJ2-2; V gene: TRBV28; clone size: NA
CDR3 protein: CASSLGVGPGGTEAFF; CDR3 DNA: TGTGCCAGCAGCTTGGGTGTGGGTCCAGGAGGGACTGAAGCTTTCTTT; D gene: NA; J gene: TRBJ1-1; V gene: TRBV5-4; clone size: NA
CDR3 protein: CASILAENTGELFF; CDR3 DNA: TGCGCCAGCATTCTAGCGGAGAACACCGGGGAGCTGTTTTTT; D gene: TRBD2; J gene: TRBJ2-2; V gene: TRBV5-1; clone size: NA
CDR3 protein: CASSYSAQQGVRTDTQYF; CDR3 DNA: TGTGCCAGCAGTTACTCGGCACAACAGGGGGTTCGCACAGATACGCAGTATTTT; D gene: TRBD1; J gene: TRBJ2-3; V gene: TRBV6-2/TRBV6-3; clone size: NA
CDR3 protein: CATSWDSSGNTIYF; CDR3 DNA: TGTGCCACCAGCTGGGACAGCTCTGGAAACACCATATATTTT; D gene: TRBD1; J gene: TRBJ1-3; V gene: TRBV15; clone size: NA
CDR3 protein: CASSIGTSGGANEQFF; CDR3 DNA: TGTGCTAGCAGCATCGGGACTAGCGGGGGGGCCAATGAGCAGTTCTTC; D gene: TRBD2; J gene: TRBJ2-1; V gene: TRBV7-7; clone size: NA
CDR3 protein: CASSIGGQVPNNEQFF; CDR3 DNA: TGTGCCAGTAGTATAGGCGGACAGGTTCCCAACAATGAGCAGTTCTTC; D gene: TRBD1; J gene: TRBJ2-1; V gene: TRBV19; clone size: NA
CDR3 protein: CASSPDRKGGYTF; CDR3 DNA: TGTGCCAGCTCACCGGACAGGAAGGGCGGCTACACCTTC; D gene: TRBD1; J gene: TRBJ1-2; V gene: TRBV18; clone size: NA
CDR3 protein: CASSQDYGGADGNTIYF; CDR3 DNA: TGCGCCAGCAGCCAAGATTATGGGGGGGCGGATGGAAACACCATATATTTT; D gene: NA; J gene: TRBJ1-3; V gene: TRBV4-1; clone size: NA
CDR3 protein: CASTTPGTGGGYTF; CDR3 DNA: TGCGCCAGTACGACACCCGGGACAGGCGGCGGCTACACCTTC; D gene: TRBD1; J gene: TRBJ1-2; V gene: TRBV5-1; clone size: NA
CDR3 protein: CATSRKGQGVTEAFF; CDR3 DNA: TGTGCCACCAGCAGGAAGGGACAGGGGGTCACTGAAGCTTTCTTT; D gene: TRBD1; J gene: TRBJ1-1; V gene: TRBV15; clone size: once
CDR3 protein: CASSYTGGNEKLFF; CDR3 DNA: TGCGCCAGCAGCTACACAGGGGGGAATGAAAAACTGTTTTTT; D gene: TRBD1; J gene: TRBJ1-4; V gene: TRBV5-1; clone size: NA
CDR3 protein: CASSITTGVEQYF; CDR3 DNA: TGTGCCAGTAGTATCACCACAGGGGTCGAGCAGTACTTC; D gene: TRBD1; J gene: TRBJ2-7; V gene: TRBV19; clone size: NA
CDR3 protein: CATSSPGGSSGNTIYF; CDR3 DNA: TGTGCCACCAGTTCGCCGGGGGGGAGCTCTGGAAACACCATATATTTT; D gene: NA; J gene: TRBJ1-3; V gene: TRBV24-1; clone size: NA
CDR3 protein: CASSLAPGDEQFF; CDR3 DNA: TGCGCCAGCAGCCTGGCCCCGGGGGACGAGCAGTTCTTC; D gene: NA; J gene: TRBJ2-1; V gene: TRBV5-1; clone size: NA
CDR3 protein: CASSLWGRSYEQYF; CDR3 DNA: TGTGCCAGCAGCTTATGGGGGCGTTCCTACGAGCAGTACTTC; D gene: NA; J gene: TRBJ2-7; V gene: TRBV7-2; clone size: NA
CDR3 protein: CASSADRGETQYF; CDR3 DNA: TGTGCCAGCAGTGCCGACAGGGGTGAGACCCAGTACTTC; D gene: TRBD1; J gene: TRBJ2-5; V gene: TRBV2; clone size: NA
CDR3 protein: CASRRTSGGALGADTQYF; CDR3 DNA: TGTGCCAGCAGGCGGACTAGCGGGGGGGCCCTTGGTGCAGATACGCAGTATTTT; D gene: TRBD2; J gene: TRBJ2-3; V gene: TRBV5-5; clone size: NA
CDR3 protein: CASSPQGVANNQPQHF; CDR3 DNA: TGTGCCAGCAGTCCACAGGGGGTAGCTAACAATCAGCCCCAGCATTTT; D gene: TRBD1; J gene: TRBJ1-5; V gene: TRBV28; clone size: NA
CDR3 protein: CASSPRGPEAFF; CDR3 DNA: TGCGCCAGCAGTCCGCGGGGGCCTGAAGCTTTCTTT; D gene: NA; J gene: TRBJ1-1; V gene: TRBV23-1; clone size: NA
CDR3 protein: CASSYRGFIDNSPLHF; CDR3 DNA: TGTGCCAGCAGTTACAGGGGCTTCATAGATAATTCACCCCTCCACTTT; D gene: NA; J gene: TRBJ1-6; V gene: TRBV6-5; clone size: NA
CDR3 protein: CASSPRSVGTGGPNSPLHF; CDR3 DNA: TGTGCCAGCTCACCACGAAGCGTAGGGACAGGGGGACCTAATTCACCCCTCCACTTT; D gene: TRBD1; J gene: TRBJ1-6; V gene: TRBV18; clone size: NA
CDR3 protein: CASSTRTGEQYF; CDR3 DNA: TGTGCCAGCTCAACCCGGACAGGAGAGCAGTACTTC; D gene: TRBD1; J gene: TRBJ2-7; V gene: TRBV18; clone size: few
CDR3 protein: CASSLDAQGTGELFF; CDR3 DNA: TGCGCCAGCAGCTTGGATGCACAGGGCACCGGGGAGCTGTTTTTT; D gene: NA; J gene: TRBJ2-2; V gene: TRBV5-1; clone size: NA
CDR3 protein: CASSLARSSGSANEQFF; CDR3 DNA: TGTGCCAGCAGCTTAGCGCGGAGTAGCGGGAGTGCCAATGAGCAGTTCTTC; D gene: TRBD2; J gene: TRBJ2-1; V gene: TRBV7-8; clone size: NA
CDR3 protein: CASSDARAGNTEAFF; CDR3 DNA: TGTGCCAGCAGCGATGCCCGCGCGGGGAACACTGAAGCTTTCTTT; D gene: NA; J gene: TRBJ1-1; V gene: TRBV9; clone size: NA
CDR3 protein: CASSFGTSGVNEQFF; CDR3 DNA: TGCGCCAGCAGCTTCGGGACTAGCGGGGTCAATGAGCAGTTCTTC; D gene: TRBD2; J gene: TRBJ2-1; V gene: TRBV5-1; clone size: NA
CDR3 protein: CASKPPGGITEAFF; CDR3 DNA: TGTGCCAGCAAACCGCCCGGGGGGATCACTGAAGCTTTCTTT; D gene: NA; J gene: TRBJ1-1; V gene: TRBV5-6; clone size: NA
CDR3 protein: CASSQGPTSTDTQYF; CDR3 DNA: TGTGCCAGCAGCCAAGGACCGACTAGCACAGATACGCAGTATTTT; D gene: NA; J gene: TRBJ2-3; V gene: TRBV3-1/TRBV3-2; clone size: NA
CDR3 protein: CASSLRVWAGLDEQYF; CDR3 DNA: TGTGCCAGCAGCTTGCGGGTCTGGGCCGGATTGGACGAGCAGTACTTC; D gene: NA; J gene: TRBJ2-7; V gene: TRBV7-9; clone size: NA
CDR3 protein: CASSWDRTYEQYF; CDR3 DNA: TGTGCCAGCAGCTGGGACAGGACCTACGAGCAGTACTTC; D gene: TRBD1; J gene: TRBJ2-7; V gene: TRBV7-2; clone size: NA
CDR3 protein: CASSQETSGGALFTDTQYF; CDR3 DNA: TGTGCCAGCAGCCAAGAGACTAGCGGGGGGGCCCTATTCACAGATACGCAGTATTTT; D gene: TRBD2; J gene: TRBJ2-3; V gene: TRBV4-2; clone size: once
CDR3 protein: CASSQLIGQGQSGEKLFF; CDR3 DNA: TGTGCCAGCAGCCAACTAATAGGACAGGGGCAGAGTGGGGAAAAACTGTTTTTT; D gene: TRBD1; J gene: TRBJ1-4; V gene: TRBV3-1/TRBV3-2; clone size: NA
CDR3 protein: CASSSRGGSGGNTIYF; CDR3 DNA: TGTGCCAGCAGCAGCCGAGGGGGTTCGGGCGGAAACACCATATATTTT; D gene: NA; J gene: TRBJ1-3; V gene: TRBV9; clone size: few
CDR3 protein: CASSVDRGSYEQYF; CDR3 DNA: TGTGCCAGCAGTGTGGACAGGGGTTCCTACGAGCAGTACTTC; D gene: TRBD1; J gene: TRBJ2-7; V gene: TRBV2; clone size: NA
CDR3 protein: CASSPSDRRGEKLFF; CDR3 DNA: TGTGCCAGCAGTCCATCAGACAGGAGAGGTGAAAAACTGTTTTTT; D gene: NA; J gene: TRBJ1-4; V gene: TRBV27; clone size: NA
CDR3 protein: CASSLLAGVRTGTDTQYF; CDR3 DNA: TGTGCCAGCAGCCTCCTAGCGGGGGTCCGAACGGGCACAGATACGCAGTATTTT; D gene: TRBD2; J gene: TRBJ2-3; V gene: TRBV2; clone size: NA
CDR3 protein: CASKLASTDTQYF; CDR3 DNA: TGTGCCAGCAAACTAGCGAGCACAGATACGCAGTATTTT; D gene: TRBD2; J gene: TRBJ2-3; V gene: TRBV19; clone size: NA
CDR3 protein: CASSSGQGTGSDTQYF; CDR3 DNA: TGTGCCAGCAGCTCCGGACAGGGGACAGGGAGTGATACGCAGTATTTT; D gene: TRBD1; J gene: TRBJ2-3; V gene: TRBV11-3; clone size: NA
CDR3 protein: CASSQDFSLSSYNEQFF; CDR3 DNA: TGTGCCAGCAGCCAAGATTTTAGCCTCAGCTCCTACAATGAGCAGTTCTTC; D gene: NA; J gene: TRBJ2-1; V gene: TRBV4-2; clone size: NA
CDR3 protein: CASSSLGGDTEAFF; CDR3 DNA: TGCGCCAGCAGCTCCTTAGGGGGGGACACTGAAGCTTTCTTT; D gene: NA; J gene: TRBJ1-1; V gene: TRBV5-1; clone size: NA
CDR3 protein: CASSLYPAAGNTIYF; CDR3 DNA: TGTGCCAGCAGCTTATACCCGGCGGCTGGAAACACCATATATTTT; D gene: NA; J gene: TRBJ1-3; V gene: TRBV7-2; clone size: NA
CDR3 protein: CASSDGGAYEQYF; CDR3 DNA: TGCGCCAGCAGTGACGGGGGGGCCTACGAGCAGTACTTC; D gene: TRBD2; J gene: TRBJ2-7; V gene: TRBV10-2; clone size: NA
CDR3 protein: CASSGLGTAVDGYTF; CDR3 DNA: TGTGCCAGCAGTGGTCTTGGGACAGCGGTCGATGGCTACACCTTC; D gene: TRBD1; J gene: TRBJ1-2; V gene: TRBV28; clone size: NA
CDR3 protein: CASSSPGVGGYGYTF; CDR3 DNA: TGTGCCAGCAGCTCCCCGGGGGTCGGGGGATATGGCTACACCTTC; D gene: NA; J gene: TRBJ1-2; V gene: TRBV5-6; clone size: NA
CDR3 protein: CASSLSVKIGTGVGYTF; CDR3 DNA: TGCGCCAGCAGCTTGTCGGTCAAAATAGGGACAGGCGTCGGCTACACCTTC; D gene: TRBD1; J gene: TRBJ1-2; V gene: TRBV5-1; clone size: NA
CDR3 protein: CASSSRDREGKAFF; CDR3 DNA: TGTGCCAGCAGCTCAAGAGACAGGGAAGGGAAAGCTTTCTTT; D gene: TRBD1; J gene: TRBJ1-1; V gene: TRBV3-1/TRBV3-2; clone size: once
CDR3 protein: CASSVRGQPDNSPLHF; CDR3 DNA: TGTGCCAGCAGCGTAAGGGGACAGCCGGATAATTCACCCCTCCACTTT; D gene: TRBD1; J gene: TRBJ1-6; V gene: TRBV9; clone size: NA
CDR3 protein: CASSQDASSEAFF; CDR3 DNA: TGTGCCAGCAGCCAAGACGCGTCATCCGAAGCTTTCTTT; D gene: NA; J gene: TRBJ1-1; V gene: TRBV3-1/TRBV3-2; clone size: few
CDR3 protein: CASGNGGIGYGYTF; CDR3 DNA: TGTGCCAGCGGCAACGGGGGGATAGGCTATGGCTACACCTTC; D gene: NA; J gene: TRBJ1-2; V gene: TRBV28; clone size: NA
CDR3 protein: CASSQDRGTSEQYF; CDR3 DNA: TGTGCCAGCAGCCAAGATCGGGGGACTTCGGAGCAGTACTTC; D gene: NA; J gene: TRBJ2-7; V gene: TRBV3-1/TRBV3-2; clone size: NA
CDR3 protein: CASRLTHTGPTDTQYF; CDR3 DNA: TGCGCCAGCAGGTTAACACATACAGGGCCCACAGATACGCAGTATTTT; D gene: NA; J gene: TRBJ2-3; V gene: TRBV5-1; clone size: few
CDR3 protein: CAISEDGGSRNF; CDR3 DNA: TGTGCCATCAGTGAGGACGGAGGGAGTCGGAACTTC; D gene: NA; J gene: TRBJ2-7; V gene: TRBV10-3; clone size: NA